This entry describes one TCR beta chain. Its antigen is currently unknown. As defined, naive CD8 cells were CD45RO-negative and positively selected for CCR7, with terminally differentiated effector memory CD45RA+ cells excluded. Healthy HIV-negative adults with no recent acute infections or vaccinations were recruited as donors. TCRdb's copy holds only in-frame clones and misses some; the assay was immunoSEQ multiplex PCR. The table has 1.5 million to 2.5 million clones, around 96% seen once; the top ten hold around 1%. This record comes from a study of shared clonotypes between healthy human individuals. Study conclusions and caveats: Unshared clonotypes carried lower generation probabilities than those common to all four donors.

This CDR3 comprises 15 residues. The trim removed 7 bases at V and 6 bases at J, leaving 9 bases unmatched. CDR1 is MNHNY, CDR2 SVGAGI, per germline (reference sequence). The sequenced sample consisted of naive CD8+ T cells sorted from blood. The receptor comes from a man younger than 35 in good health. The rearrangement uses TRBV6-6 and TRBJ2-3; 11 bases align to TRBD1. The CDR3 sequence is CASIKGQGATDTQYF. For the CDR3, the DNA is TGTGCCAGCATAAAAGGACAGGGGGCTACTGATACGCAGTATTTT.